This TCR beta chain came from a study of identical twins. Using its own MiXCR run on the 5' RACE reads, TCRdb lists one record per CDR3 protein. The sample records approximately 690,000 distinct CDR3 sequences, around 6% being singletons. This clonotype has ten or more counts. Trimming removed 8 bases at V and 8 bases at J, with 16 bases between. The CDR3 has 13 residues. The source material was naive T cells sorted from blood. The J gene is TRBJ2-1, the V gene TRBV12-3 or TRBV12-4, with D possibly TRBD2 on 6 matching bases. This TCR came from a man aged 18 to 30 in good health. As DNA, the CDR3 is TGTGCCAGCCGGACTAACTCCGGGGATGAGCAGTTCTTC. Translating gives CASRTNSGDEQFF.